This is a list of T cell receptor beta chains from one sample in a study of OX40 agonist ivuxolimab in advanced cancers. The protocol was immunoSEQ multiplex PCR, while the TCRdb copy is restricted to in-frame clones and leaves out a portion. The table has 35,000 to 40,000 clones, about 88% seen once; the top ten hold 13%. Sequenced here: CD4+ or CD8+ T cells sorted from blood, sampled in a trial of the OX40 agonist ivuxolimab. These receptors all stem from an adult with an advanced solid tumor such as melanoma, head and neck, liver or kidney cancer. CDR3s include the opening cysteine and the closing phenylalanine or tryptophan. A D gene is named only where the DNA matches it firmly. The size field is filled for only some rows; it gives once, few, many or a size class.

D: .; V: TRBV7-9; size: few; J: TRBJ1-5; DNA: TGTGCCAGCAGCTTAGGGAGGGGACCCCAGCATTTT; CDR3: CASSLGRGPQHF
D: TRBD2; V: TRBV7-3; size: .; J: TRBJ2-7; DNA: TGTGCCAGCAGCTTGGGGACTAGCAACGAGCAGTACTTC; CDR3: CASSLGTSNEQYF
D: .; V: TRBV5-1; size: .; J: TRBJ2-2; DNA: TGCGCCAGCAGCCTAGGGAGGACGAACACCGGGGAGCTGTTTTTT; CDR3: CASSLGRTNTGELFF
D: .; V: TRBV6-4; size: .; J: TRBJ1-2; DNA: TGTGCCAGCAGGACGCCGGGGTCCCAAAACTATGGCTACACCTTC; CDR3: CASRTPGSQNYGYTF
D: .; V: TRBV4-2; size: .; J: TRBJ1-1; DNA: TGTGCCAGCAGCCAAGATCGCGCCCCGGTGAACACTGAAGCTTTCTTT; CDR3: CASSQDRAPVNTEAFF
D: .; V: TRBV19; size: .; J: TRBJ2-7; DNA: TGTGCCAGTAGTATTTGGGGTGGACCAAATACCTACGAGCAGTACTTC; CDR3: CASSIWGGPNTYEQYF
D: .; V: TRBV5-4; size: .; J: TRBJ2-7; DNA: TGTGCCAGCAGCTTTGGGTCCTACGAGCAGTACTTC; CDR3: CASSFGSYEQYF
D: TRBD1; V: TRBV7-6; size: once; J: TRBJ2-2; DNA: TGTGCCAGCAGCGTACTGACAGGGGGCTCTATTACCGGGGAGCTGTTTTTT; CDR3: CASSVLTGGSITGELFF
D: TRBD2; V: TRBV7-6; size: .; J: TRBJ2-1; DNA: TGTGCCAGCAGCCTTGGGCGGGAGTGGGATGAGCAGTTCTTC; CDR3: CASSLGREWDEQFF
D: .; V: TRBV4-2; size: .; J: TRBJ1-1; DNA: TGTGCCAGCAGCCATCTTGCAGTGACCCAAACTGAAGCTTTCTTT; CDR3: CASSHLAVTQTEAFF
D: .; V: TRBV5-1; size: once; J: TRBJ2-1; DNA: TGCGCCAGCAGCTTGGACCAGACTACAACTTACAATGAGCAGTTCTTC; CDR3: CASSLDQTTTYNEQFF
D: .; V: TRBV18; size: .; J: TRBJ2-7; DNA: TGTGCCAGCTCACCATCTGGGAGCGCCGCCTACGAGCAGTACTTC; CDR3: CASSPSGSAAYEQYF
D: .; V: TRBV5-4; size: .; J: TRBJ1-1; DNA: TGTGCCAGCAGCTTGGGGGACATAATGAACACTGAAGCTTTCTTT; CDR3: CASSLGDIMNTEAFF
D: .; V: TRBV11-2; size: .; J: TRBJ2-5; DNA: TGTGCCAGCACCCCGCGCCAGTGGGTGAGAGAGACCCAGTACTTC; CDR3: CASTPRQWVRETQYF
D: .; V: TRBV13; size: .; J: TRBJ2-7; DNA: TGTGCCAGCAGGTCCAGCGGAGGGATCAACGAGCAGTACTTC; CDR3: CASRSSGGINEQYF
D: .; V: TRBV5-6; size: .; J: TRBJ1-3; DNA: TGTGCCAGCACCCAGGACAGCTCTGGAAACACCATATATTTT; CDR3: CASTQDSSGNTIYF
D: .; V: TRBV7-9; size: .; J: TRBJ2-1; DNA: TGTGCCAGCAGTATAGGAGGGTACAATGAGCAGTTCTTC; CDR3: CASSIGGYNEQFF
D: TRBD2; V: TRBV9; size: .; J: TRBJ2-3; DNA: TGTGCCAGCAGCGCTGGACTAGTTGATACGCAGTATTTT; CDR3: CASSAGLVDTQYF
D: TRBD2; V: TRBV10-2; size: .; J: TRBJ2-2; DNA: TGCGCCAGCAGTGAGGCACCGGGACTACTAGACACCGGGGAGCTGTTTTTT; CDR3: CASSEAPGLLDTGELFF
D: .; V: TRBV27; size: .; J: TRBJ2-1; DNA: TGTGCCAGCCAGGGCGAGAACAGAGAGCAGTTCTTC; CDR3: CASQGENREQFF
D: TRBD1; V: TRBV4-1; size: .; J: TRBJ1-1; DNA: TGCGCCAGCAGCTTACCGCGGGACAGGGACCTCACGGGGGCCATGAACACTGAAGCTTTCTTT; CDR3: CASSLPRDRDLTGAMNTEAFF
D: TRBD1; V: TRBV28; size: .; J: TRBJ2-2; DNA: TGTGCCAGCAGTCCCGGGACAGGCACCGGGGAGCTGTTTTTT; CDR3: CASSPGTGTGELFF
D: TRBD1; V: TRBV19; size: .; J: TRBJ2-1; DNA: TGTGCCAGTAGTATCACTGGGGACAGGGTCTACAATGAGCAGTTCTTC; CDR3: CASSITGDRVYNEQFF
D: .; V: TRBV28; size: .; J: TRBJ2-7; DNA: TGTGCCAGCAGTATTTCCCTATCCTACGAGCAGTACTTC; CDR3: CASSISLSYEQYF
D: .; V: TRBV27; size: .; J: TRBJ2-7; DNA: TGTGCCAGCAGCCTACAGGCCGGAGGAGGCGAGCAGTACTTC; CDR3: CASSLQAGGGEQYF
D: .; V: TRBV7-2; size: .; J: TRBJ2-7; DNA: TGTGCCAGCAGCCCGATGGGGGGCGAGGCCGGCTACGAGCAGTACTTC; CDR3: CASSPMGGEAGYEQYF
D: .; V: TRBV12-5; size: .; J: TRBJ1-1; DNA: TGTGCTAGTGGTTTGACCTCAAGGGGGGCTGAAGCTTTCTTT; CDR3: CASGLTSRGAEAFF
D: .; V: TRBV7-3; size: .; J: TRBJ2-1; DNA: TGTGCCAGCAGCTCGGCTGGGGCGGCCAATGAGCAGTTCTTC; CDR3: CASSSAGAANEQFF
D: .; V: TRBV15; size: .; J: TRBJ2-1; DNA: TGTGCCACCAGCGTCTCGCCCGCCTCCTACAATGAGCAGTTCTTC; CDR3: CATSVSPASYNEQFF
D: TRBD2; V: TRBV27; size: .; J: TRBJ2-7; DNA: TGTGCCAGCAGCCCGGGGACTAGCGTCTACGAGCAGTACTTC; CDR3: CASSPGTSVYEQYF
D: .; V: TRBV7-3; size: .; J: TRBJ2-3; DNA: TGTGCCAGCAGCTTGGTTTCCGGGACTAGCACAGATACGCAGTATTTT; CDR3: CASSLVSGTSTDTQYF